A selection of T cell receptor beta chains follows, all from one sample in a study of cytotoxic CD8 clonotypes in ibrutinib-treated CLL. Assay: immunoSEQ multiplex PCR; the TCRdb copy retains only in-frame clones and omits some. The sample yields 110,000 to 150,000 clones, 76% seen once. Sequenced material: PBMCs, taken after 24 months of ibrutinib treatment. All receptors come from a human donor with chronic lymphocytic leukemia. Both conserved end residues are part of each CDR3. The D gene is left open where the match is weak. Only part of the rows carry a size: once, few, many, or a class if the clone is expanded.

v_call: TRBV16; j_call: TRBJ2-1; clone_size: few; d_call: NA; cdr3_nt: TGTGCCAGCACTCGCGGAGGGGGAAATGAGCAGTTCTTC; cdr3_aa: CASTRGGGNEQFF
v_call: TRBV7-3; j_call: TRBJ2-2; clone_size: many; d_call: NA; cdr3_nt: TGTGCCAGCAGCCCCGGGTCCCGCGGGGAGCTGTTTTTT; cdr3_aa: CASSPGSRGELFF
v_call: TRBV5-6; j_call: TRBJ1-2; clone_size: NA; d_call: NA; cdr3_nt: TGTGCCAGCAGCTTGGGCCGACGGAACCGCTACACCTTC; cdr3_aa: CASSLGRRNRYTF
v_call: TRBV28; j_call: TRBJ1-5; clone_size: NA; d_call: NA; cdr3_nt: TGTGCCAGCAGTTTATTGGGGGGCAATCAGCCCCAGCATTTT; cdr3_aa: CASSLLGGNQPQHF
v_call: TRBV6-5; j_call: TRBJ2-1; clone_size: NA; d_call: NA; cdr3_nt: TGTGCCAGCAGCCCCCCGGGGCCAAGGAATGAGCAGTTCTTC; cdr3_aa: CASSPPGPRNEQFF
v_call: TRBV27; j_call: TRBJ2-5; clone_size: NA; d_call: TRBD2; cdr3_nt: TGTGCCAGCCGGGGCGAGCGGGAGTGGGAGACCCAGTACTTC; cdr3_aa: CASRGEREWETQYF
v_call: TRBV7-9; j_call: TRBJ2-7; clone_size: NA; d_call: NA; cdr3_nt: TGTGCCAGCAGCTTAGAGGGGGGGCTTGAGCAGTACTTC; cdr3_aa: CASSLEGGLEQYF
v_call: TRBV19; j_call: TRBJ1-3; clone_size: once; d_call: NA; cdr3_nt: TGTGCCACCGCGACAGTCGGGGGAAACACCATATATTTT; cdr3_aa: CATATVGGNTIYF
v_call: TRBV7-2; j_call: TRBJ2-1; clone_size: NA; d_call: NA; cdr3_nt: TGTGCCAGCAGCCCCCAGTGGCAGGGAAACAATGAGCAGTTCTTC; cdr3_aa: CASSPQWQGNNEQFF
v_call: TRBV5-1; j_call: TRBJ2-2; clone_size: NA; d_call: NA; cdr3_nt: TGCGCCAGCAGCTTGGGCGGCAGGACCGGGGAGCTGTTTTTT; cdr3_aa: CASSLGGRTGELFF
v_call: TRBV7-7; j_call: TRBJ1-6; clone_size: NA; d_call: NA; cdr3_nt: TGTGCTAGCAGCTTAGCCGAAAATTCACCCCTCCACTTT; cdr3_aa: CASSLAENSPLHF
v_call: TRBV7-9; j_call: TRBJ1-5; clone_size: NA; d_call: NA; cdr3_nt: TGTGCCAGCAGCCTCTTGACCAATCAGCCCCAGCATTTT; cdr3_aa: CASSLLTNQPQHF
v_call: TRBV19; j_call: TRBJ2-1; clone_size: NA; d_call: NA; cdr3_nt: TGTGCCAGTAACCGGGGCAAGGACTGGCCCAATGAGCAGTTCTTC; cdr3_aa: CASNRGKDWPNEQFF